This T cell receptor (beta chain) was captured in a study of blood T cell repertoires in COVID-19. Study-wide context: Researchers got acute and convalescent COVID-19 samples from the United States, Italy and Spain. PBMCs, B-cell-depleted T cells, or T cells were the source of the cDNA or gDNA that made up the material.

Original data processing: Counts of nucleated cells, estimated from reference gene primer amplification, were obtained. Sequencing was performed with immunoSEQ multiplex PCR; in TCRdb, only in-frame clones are kept and a portion is missing. D and trimming were read from the DNA, whereas the V and J calls and clone size are those reported in that table. The sample holds tens of thousands of clones, around 83% seen once. Trimming pared 9 bases from V and 5 bases from J, leaving 7 bases between. This CDR3 comprises 10 residues. Per germline, CDR1 ENHRY and CDR2 SYGVKD. Sequenced sample: peripheral blood. This chain joins TRBV10-3 and TRBJ1-2; TRBD1 might be the D (6 bases). This TCR was recovered from a human donor in a cohort sampled during active COVID-19. The DNA of the CDR3 is TGTGCCATAGGACAGTATGGCTACACCTTC. It yields the protein CAIGQYGYTF.